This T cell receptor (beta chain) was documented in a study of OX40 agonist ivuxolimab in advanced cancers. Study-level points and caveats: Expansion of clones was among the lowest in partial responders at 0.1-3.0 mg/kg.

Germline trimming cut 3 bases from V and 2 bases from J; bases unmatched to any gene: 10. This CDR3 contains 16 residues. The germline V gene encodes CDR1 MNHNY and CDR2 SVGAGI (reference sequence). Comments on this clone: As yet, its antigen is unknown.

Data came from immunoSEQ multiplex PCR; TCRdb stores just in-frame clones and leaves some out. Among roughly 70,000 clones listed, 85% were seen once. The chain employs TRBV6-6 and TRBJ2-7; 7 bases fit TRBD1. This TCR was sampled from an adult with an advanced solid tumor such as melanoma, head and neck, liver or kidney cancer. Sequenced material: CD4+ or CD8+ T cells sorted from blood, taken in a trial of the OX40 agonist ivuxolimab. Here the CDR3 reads CASSYFYRDRAYEQYF. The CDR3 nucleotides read TGTGCCAGCAGTTATTTTTACCGGGACAGAGCCTACGAGCAGTACTTC.